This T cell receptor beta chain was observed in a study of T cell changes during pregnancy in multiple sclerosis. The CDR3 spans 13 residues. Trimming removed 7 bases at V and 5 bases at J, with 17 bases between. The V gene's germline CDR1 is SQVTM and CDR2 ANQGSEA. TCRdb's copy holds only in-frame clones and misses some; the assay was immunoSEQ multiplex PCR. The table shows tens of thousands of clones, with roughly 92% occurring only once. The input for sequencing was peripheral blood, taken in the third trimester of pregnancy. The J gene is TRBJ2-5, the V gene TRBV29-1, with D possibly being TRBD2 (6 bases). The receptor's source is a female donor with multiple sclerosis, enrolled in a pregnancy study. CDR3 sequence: CSAGGLMRETQYF. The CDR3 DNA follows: TGCAGCGCTGGAGGGCTGATGCGGGAGACCCAGTACTTC.